These 24 T cell receptor beta chains were sequenced from one sample in a study of cytomegalovirus exposure and HLA in healthy donors. The PCR ran on 60 Vbeta and 13 Jbeta primers. Some clones are missing from TCRdb's copy, which holds only in-frame ones; the method was immunoSEQ multiplex PCR. This table has about 150,000 clones, roughly 77% appearing once. Sequenced material: PBMCs. The receptors shown here come from a human donor in good health.

V usage is TRBV11-3 and J usage is TRBJ2-7; the D is unclear. The CDR3 is 12 residues long. CDR1 SGHNT and CDR2 YENEEA come from the germline V gene. Trimming cost V 0 bases and J 4 bases, with 4 bases left between them. The CDR3 DNA sequence: TGTGCCAGCAGCTTAGATCAATACGAGCAGTACTTC. Residues: CASSLDQYEQYF.

The genes are TRBV29-1 and TRBJ2-3, with TRBD2 matching over 10 bases. The CDR3 is 20 residues long. Germline CDR1 is SQVTM and CDR2 is ANQGSEA. J lost 3 bases, V lost 3 bases, and 21 bases had no gene match. For the CDR3, the DNA is TGCAGCGTTGACCGACCCGCCTCGGAAGCGGGAGGGCCCGGGACAGATACGCAGTATTTT. Its protein product is CSVDRPASEAGGPGTDTQYF.

In its sample, this clone was seen a few times. The chain recombines TRBV9 with TRBJ1-2, with 9 bases that match TRBD1. Trimming at V came to 2 bases and at J to 14 bases, leaving 7 bases not matched to a gene. CDR1 SGDLS and CDR2 YYNGEE come from the germline V gene. This CDR3 has 12 amino acids. CDR3 in DNA: TGTGCCAGCAGCGTCCGGACAGGGGCCTTAACCTTC. The encoded protein is CASSVRTGALTF. Variable domain in full (rest from reference TRBV9 and TRBJ1-2): DSGVTQTPKHLITATGQRVTLRCSPRSGDLSVYWYQQSLDQGLQFLIQYYNGEERAKGNILERFSAQQFPDLHSELNLSSLELGDSALYFCASSVRTGALTFGSGTRLTVV.

CDR3 sequence: CASSVWDRGRNEQFF. The CDR3 region has the DNA TGTGCCAGCAGTGTCTGGGACAGGGGCAGGAATGAGCAGTTCTTC. The rearrangement links TRBV2 to TRBJ2-1; TRBD1 matches at 10 bases. CDR1 is SNHLY and CDR2 is FYNNEI in the germline V gene. V trimming: 4 bases; J trimming: 7 bases; junction bases outside the gene matches: 7. This CDR3 region has 15 residues.

The genes are TRBV4-1 and TRBJ2-2; 7 bases are shared with TRBD2. The CDR3 length is 16 residues. CDR1 is MGHRA and CDR2 is YSYEKL in the germline V gene. The ends lost 3 bases at V and 9 bases at J; junction bases unmatched: 13. CDR3 sequence reads: CASSQGGLGGYRELFF. The DNA of the CDR3 is TGCGCCAGCAGCCAGGGCGGGCTGGGGGGGTACAGGGAGCTGTTTTTT.

The chain is built from TRBV28 and TRBJ2-7; 7 bases agree with TRBD1. After removal of 6 bases from V and 7 bases from J, the junction contained 12 bases not matched to a gene. The germline gives CDR1 MDHEN, CDR2 SYDVKM. The length of the CDR3 is 14 residues. The CDR3 region is CASRVPGQWHEQYF. CDR3 coding DNA: TGTGCCAGCAGAGTCCCGGGACAGTGGCATGAGCAGTACTTC.

This rearrangement joins TRBV19 to TRBJ2-5, with 7 nucleotides matching TRBD1. V shed 6 bases, J shed 5 bases, and the junction held 6 bases outside the gene matches. Looked up from germline, CDR1 is LNHDA and CDR2 is SQIVND (reference sequence). This CDR3 spans 13 amino acids. The CDR3 DNA reads as TGTGCCAGTAGCAATCAGGGGGTCGAGACCCAGTACTTC. As protein: CASSNQGVETQYF.

This clone has only one observation. The gene calls are TRBV30 and TRBJ2-1, with TRBD2 identical over 10 bases. This CDR3 is 18 amino acids long. The germline V gene has CDR1 GTSNPN and CDR2 SVGIG (reference sequence). Trimming cost V 2 bases and J 8 bases; bases outside gene matches: 18. This CDR3 is CAWSPDERGGPYSDEQFF. The CDR3 coding sequence is TGTGCCTGGAGTCCGGATGAGCGGGGGGGCCCTTATAGTGATGAGCAGTTCTTC. Together with reference TRBV30 and TRBJ2-1, the CDR3 gives the full variable domain: SQTIHQWPATLVQPVGSPLSLECTVEGTSNPNLYWYRQAAGRGLQLLFYSVGIGQISSEVPQNLSASRPQDRQFILSSKKLLLSDSGFYLCAWSPDERGGPYSDEQFFGPGTRLTVL.

The V and J genes are TRBV2 and TRBJ2-7, with 12 bases lining up with TRBD2. The junction had 16 bases not matched to a gene; V was cut back by 4 bases and J by 6 bases. Germline loops: CDR1 SNHLY, CDR2 FYNNEI. The CDR3 contains 18 residues. This CDR3 reads CASSGYLGLAGFPVEQYF. The CDR3 DNA sequence: TGTGCCAGCAGTGGTTACTTAGGACTAGCGGGATTCCCCGTCGAGCAGTACTTC.

The rearrangement joins TRBV7-9 to TRBJ1-4, with D perhaps matching TRBD1 (5 bases). CDR1 and CDR2 from the germline V gene are SEHNR and FQNEAQ (reference sequence). The CDR3 is 14 amino acids. Trimming removed 4 bases from V and 3 bases from J, with 9 bases in between. Written as DNA, the CDR3 is TGTGCCAGCAGCTGGGGGGGGTCTAATGAAAAACTGTTTTTT. Amino acid sequence: CASSWGGSNEKLFF. Drawing the rest from reference TRBV7-9 and TRBJ1-4, the complete variable domain is DTGVSQNPRHKITKRGQNVTFRCDPISEHNRLYWYRQTLGQGPEFLTYFQNEAQLEKSRLLSDRFSAERPKGSFSTLEIQRTEQGDSAMYLCASSWGGSNEKLFFGSGTQLSVL.

The rearrangement links TRBV7-9 to TRBJ1-4; D ambiguous. Per germline, CDR1 SEHNR and CDR2 FQNEAQ (reference sequence). The CDR3 runs to 13 residues. Between the trimmed V and J ends, which lost 10 bases and 7 bases, there was a span of 16 bases. This CDR3 reads CATQPLGVEKLFF. CDR3 DNA sequence: TGTGCCACCCAACCCCTCGGGGTTGAAAAACTGTTTTTT. Together with reference TRBV7-9 and TRBJ1-4, the CDR3 gives the full variable domain: DTGVSQNPRHKITKRGQNVTFRCDPISEHNRLYWYRQTLGQGPEFLTYFQNEAQLEKSRLLSDRFSAERPKGSFSTLEIQRTEQGDSAMYLCATQPLGVEKLFFGSGTQLSVL.

This chain links TRBV5-4 with TRBJ2-1; a possible D gene is TRBD1 (5 bases). The CDR3 spans 13 residues. V was pared by 5 bases and J by 4 bases, with 10 bases between. Germline V gene sequence: CDR1 SGHNT, CDR2 YYREEE (reference sequence). The CDR3 loop reads CASSSDRYNEQFF. CDR3 sequence (DNA): TGTGCCAGCAGTTCTGACAGATACAATGAGCAGTTCTTC.

J is TRBJ2-3 and V is TRBV7-9; a weak D match, TRBD1 (5 bases). Germline V gene data show CDR1 as SEHNR and CDR2 as FQNEAQ (reference sequence). The V and J ends lost 5 bases and 5 bases respectively, with 17 bases between them. The CDR3 runs 15 residues. In nucleotides, the CDR3 is TGTGCCAGCAGCCTCGCACGACAGTTGAGAGATACGCAGTATTTT. Residues: CASSLARQLRDTQYF.

The chain joins TRBV29-1 to TRBJ2-1; 8 bases agree with TRBD2. Germline loops: CDR1 SQVTM, CDR2 ANQGSEA. The CDR3 extends over 16 amino acids. Trimming removed 7 bases from V and 6 bases from J; junction bases left unmatched: 17. CDR3 residues: CSASSPPPGGLNEQFF. The CDR3 DNA sequence: TGCAGCGCCTCAAGCCCCCCGCCGGGGGGGCTCAATGAGCAGTTCTTC.

The chain is built from TRBV7-9 and TRBJ2-1; 7 nucleotides agree with TRBD1. The V segment lost 3 bases and the J segment 1 base; nucleotides outside the gene matches: 3. The germline V gene has CDR1 SEHNR and CDR2 FQNEAQ (reference sequence). CDR3 length equals 15 residues. This CDR3 reads CASSLLRGSYNEQFF. In DNA, the CDR3 is TGTGCCAGCAGCTTGCTCAGGGGGTCCTACAATGAGCAGTTCTTC.

The table lists this clone with a few counts. This chain joins TRBV10-3 and TRBJ2-6, with D uncertain. Germline V lookup: CDR1 ENHRY, CDR2 SYGVKD. Trimming removed 2 bases from V and 0 bases from J, with 8 bases in between. The CDR3 is 16 amino acids. The CDR3 DNA is TGTGCCATCAGTGAGGTCGAAGCCTCTGGGGCCAACGTCCTGACTTTC. This translates into CAISEVEASGANVLTF.

This sequence joins TRBV28 and TRBJ2-3; 8 bases map to TRBD1. The CDR3 has 17 residues. Germline-derived CDR1 and CDR2 are MDHEN and SYDVKM. Germline trimming cut 5 bases from V and 3 bases from J; bases unmatched to any gene: 13. In DNA form, the CDR3 reads TGTGCCAGCAGTCCTCCAAGGACAGGGATTTGGACAGATACGCAGTATTTT. It codes for CASSPPRTGIWTDTQYF.

The rearrangement links TRBV30 to TRBJ2-5; weak D call: TRBD2 (5 bases). V was trimmed by 4 bases and J by 2 bases, leaving 17 bases between them. Germline values: CDR1 GTSNPN, CDR2 SVGIG (reference sequence). The length of the CDR3 is 15 residues. This CDR3 is CAWKKRVGLQETQYF. The CDR3 DNA reads TGTGCCTGGAAGAAGAGGGTAGGGCTACAAGAGACCCAGTACTTC. Full variable domain (missing parts from reference TRBV30 and TRBJ2-5): SQTIHQWPATLVQPVGSPLSLECTVEGTSNPNLYWYRQAAGRGLQLLFYSVGIGQISSEVPQNLSASRPQDRQFILSSKKLLLSDSGFYLCAWKKRVGLQETQYFGPGTRLLVL.

CDR3 DNA sequence: TGTGCCAGCAGTTTCGGGGGGGCTGGCACAGATACGCAGTATTTT. It yields the protein CASSFGGAGTDTQYF. The chain carries TRBV7-2 and TRBJ2-3, with TRBD2 matching over 8 bases. J lost 1 base, V lost 6 bases, and 6 bases had no gene match. This CDR3 has 15 residues. Germline CDR1 reads SGHTA; CDR2 reads FQGNSA.

This chain uses TRBV6-5 with TRBJ1-2; D gene ambiguous. This CDR3 is 12 amino acids long. The germline V gene has CDR1 MNHEY and CDR2 SVGAGI. V was pared by 3 bases and J by 10 bases, with 12 bases between. Here the CDR3 reads CASSYPRGDYTF. The CDR3 DNA sequence: TGTGCCAGCAGTTATCCCCGCGGGGACTACACCTTC.

V usage is TRBV11-3 and J usage is TRBJ1-4, with D hard to call. V gave up 5 bases and J gave up 7 bases, with 14 bases separating them. CDR3 length equals 14 residues. The germline gives CDR1 SGHNT, CDR2 YENEEA. This chain's CDR3 is CASSGARGGEKLFF. The CDR3 region has the DNA TGTGCCAGCAGCGGCGCCCGGGGTGGTGAAAAACTGTTTTTT.

This clone appeared a single time. The gene calls are TRBV28 and TRBJ2-7; TRBD2 is a possible D gene (5 bases). The CDR3 spans 14 residues. Per germline, CDR1 MDHEN and CDR2 SYDVKM. Trimming cost V 6 bases and J 2 bases, with 14 bases left between them. The CDR3 DNA sequence: TGTGCCAGCAGCCCGTGGGAGACCCCCTACGAGCAGTACTTC. Encoded protein: CASSPWETPYEQYF.

This chain links TRBV19 with TRBJ1-1; 8 positions agree with TRBD1. Germline trimming cut 4 bases from V and 6 bases from J; bases unmatched to any gene: 7. Germline V gene data show CDR1 as LNHDA and CDR2 as SQIVND (reference sequence). CDR3 length equals 14 residues. DNA for the CDR3: TGTGCCAGTAGTACCCGGACAGGGAGGGCTGAAGCTTTCTTT. Residues: CASSTRTGRAEAFF.

The genes are TRBV19 and TRBJ1-2; D remains ambiguous. CDR3 length: 13 residues. The germline CDR1 and CDR2 sequences are LNHDA and SQIVND (reference sequence). The germline V and J ends were trimmed by 2 bases and 4 bases, with 8 bases remaining between them. CDR3 residues: CASSIPRPYGYTF. In DNA form, the CDR3 reads TGTGCCAGTAGTATACCCAGGCCCTATGGCTACACCTTC.